Listed below are T cell receptor beta chains from one sample, sequenced in a study of T cell changes during pregnancy in multiple sclerosis. Clones were sequenced by immunoSEQ multiplex PCR, and TCRdb holds only the in-frame ones, with some missing. The sample contains tens of thousands of clones, 85% to 95% of which appear only once. Material: CD4+ T cells from peripheral blood mononuclear cells, obtained in the third trimester of pregnancy. The receptors originated from a female donor with multiple sclerosis, enrolled in a pregnancy study. The CDR3 runs from the conserved cysteine through the conserved F or W. D genes are given only for firm matches. Clone size appears in some rows only: once, few, many, or a class for an expanded clone.

j_call: TRBJ1-6; clone_size: once; d_call: -; v_call: TRBV23-1; cdr3_nt: TGCGCCAGCAGTCAATCGGCGGAGTATAATTCACCCCTCCACTTT; cdr3_aa: CASSQSAEYNSPLHF
j_call: TRBJ1-2; clone_size: -; d_call: -; v_call: TRBV7-2; cdr3_nt: TGTGCCAGCAGCTTAGCGAGATCGGGGGATGGCTACACCTTC; cdr3_aa: CASSLARSGDGYTF
j_call: TRBJ2-7; clone_size: -; d_call: TRBD1; v_call: TRBV30; cdr3_nt: TGTGCCTGGAGTGAGGAGGGACAGGGTTTGGATGAGCAGTACTTC; cdr3_aa: CAWSEEGQGLDEQYF
j_call: TRBJ1-2; clone_size: -; d_call: TRBD1; v_call: TRBV6-5; cdr3_nt: TGTGCCAGCAGTTATAAGAGGACAGGACGTGGCTACACCTTC; cdr3_aa: CASSYKRTGRGYTF
j_call: TRBJ1-2; clone_size: -; d_call: -; v_call: TRBV7-9; cdr3_nt: TGTGCCAGCAGCCTTGACGGGAAGGTTGTAGGGGGCTACACCTTC; cdr3_aa: CASSLDGKVVGGYTF
j_call: TRBJ1-1; clone_size: -; d_call: TRBD1; v_call: TRBV5-4; cdr3_nt: TGTGCCAGCAGTCCGGAGACAGGGAGGAGGGCTGAAGCTTTCTTT; cdr3_aa: CASSPETGRRAEAFF
j_call: TRBJ2-7; clone_size: -; d_call: -; v_call: TRBV7-6; cdr3_nt: TGTGCCAGCAGCATCTCACAGGACAACCGCTACGAGCAGTACTTC; cdr3_aa: CASSISQDNRYEQYF
j_call: TRBJ2-5; clone_size: -; d_call: -; v_call: TRBV27; cdr3_nt: TGTGCCAGCAGTTTCATCGGGCAGGGGAGAGGGGAGACCCAGTACTTC; cdr3_aa: CASSFIGQGRGETQYF
j_call: TRBJ1-5; clone_size: -; d_call: TRBD1; v_call: TRBV19; cdr3_nt: TGTGCCAGTAAGAGACAGGGGAATCAGCCCCAGCATTTT; cdr3_aa: CASKRQGNQPQHF
j_call: TRBJ2-2; clone_size: -; d_call: TRBD2; v_call: TRBV7-9; cdr3_nt: TGTGCCAGCAGCTCTTCACGGGGACTAGCGGGGAACACCGGGGAGCTGTTTTTT; cdr3_aa: CASSSSRGLAGNTGELFF
j_call: TRBJ2-3; clone_size: -; d_call: TRBD2; v_call: TRBV5-1; cdr3_nt: TGCGCCAGCAGCCAAGCGGGGGGGCCTAACACAGATACGCAGTATTTT; cdr3_aa: CASSQAGGPNTDTQYF
j_call: TRBJ2-1; clone_size: -; d_call: -; v_call: TRBV28; cdr3_nt: TGTGCCAGCAGTTCAACTCTGGCTACTAGCCGAGGGAGCAATGAGCAGTTCTTC; cdr3_aa: CASSSTLATSRGSNEQFF
j_call: TRBJ2-3; clone_size: -; d_call: TRBD2; v_call: TRBV7-2; cdr3_nt: TGTGCCAGCAGCTTAGCGCGGAGCGGGAGGGGGGATACGCAGTATTTT; cdr3_aa: CASSLARSGRGDTQYF
j_call: TRBJ2-3; clone_size: -; d_call: TRBD2; v_call: TRBV28; cdr3_nt: TGTGCCAGCAGTGGCACCGGACTAGCAGGCACAGATACGCAGTATTTT; cdr3_aa: CASSGTGLAGTDTQYF
j_call: TRBJ2-6; clone_size: -; d_call: -; v_call: TRBV7-3; cdr3_nt: TGTGCCAGCAGCTTGGGCTCATCTGGGGCCAACGTCCTGACTTTC; cdr3_aa: CASSLGSSGANVLTF
j_call: TRBJ2-7; clone_size: -; d_call: TRBD2; v_call: TRBV19; cdr3_nt: TGTGCCAGTAGTAAGACTAGCGGGATTACTTACGAGCAGTACTTC; cdr3_aa: CASSKTSGITYEQYF
j_call: TRBJ2-7; clone_size: -; d_call: -; v_call: TRBV15; cdr3_nt: TGTGCCACCAGCAGAGGTAGCGGCGTGGCCTACGAGCAGTACTTC; cdr3_aa: CATSRGSGVAYEQYF
j_call: TRBJ2-5; clone_size: -; d_call: TRBD1; v_call: TRBV9; cdr3_nt: TGTGCCAGCAGCATTCAAGGTGGGGGGTTGACAGGGGTCCAAGAGACCCAGTACTTC; cdr3_aa: CASSIQGGGLTGVQETQYF
j_call: TRBJ2-1; clone_size: -; d_call: TRBD2; v_call: TRBV4-2; cdr3_nt: TGTGCCAGCAGGGAAGGACTAGCGCCCTACAATGAGCAGTTCTTC; cdr3_aa: CASREGLAPYNEQFF
j_call: TRBJ1-5; clone_size: -; d_call: TRBD1; v_call: TRBV2; cdr3_nt: TGTGCCAGCAGGTATGGGACAGGGGATCAGCCCCAGCATTTT; cdr3_aa: CASRYGTGDQPQHF
j_call: TRBJ1-1; clone_size: once; d_call: TRBD1; v_call: TRBV10-3; cdr3_nt: TGTGCCATCAGTGGGGAGACAGGGGGCACTGAAGCTTTCTTT; cdr3_aa: CAISGETGGTEAFF
j_call: TRBJ1-5; clone_size: -; d_call: -; v_call: TRBV18; cdr3_nt: TGTGCCAGCTCACCAGGGACTGGCAATCAGCCCCAGCATTTT; cdr3_aa: CASSPGTGNQPQHF
j_call: TRBJ1-5; clone_size: -; d_call: -; v_call: TRBV7-2; cdr3_nt: TGTGCCAGCAGCTGGGGGGGAAATAATCAGCCCCAGCATTTT; cdr3_aa: CASSWGGNNQPQHF
j_call: TRBJ1-2; clone_size: -; d_call: TRBD1; v_call: TRBV4-3; cdr3_nt: TGCGCCAGCAGCCCAGGGACCACAGGGGCTGGTGGCTACACCTTC; cdr3_aa: CASSPGTTGAGGYTF
j_call: TRBJ1-5; clone_size: -; d_call: TRBD1; v_call: TRBV19; cdr3_nt: TGTGCCAGTAGTATCGGGGACAGTAATCAGCCCCAGCATTTT; cdr3_aa: CASSIGDSNQPQHF
j_call: TRBJ2-1; clone_size: -; d_call: -; v_call: TRBV5-1; cdr3_nt: TGCGCCAGCAGCGCAACTATTTCCCTGTACAATGAGCAGTTCTTC; cdr3_aa: CASSATISLYNEQFF
j_call: TRBJ2-1; clone_size: -; d_call: TRBD2; v_call: TRBV29-1; cdr3_nt: TGCAGCGTTTCGACTAGCGGGATGTACAATGAGCAGTTCTTC; cdr3_aa: CSVSTSGMYNEQFF
j_call: TRBJ2-1; clone_size: -; d_call: TRBD2; v_call: TRBV11-1; cdr3_nt: TGTGCCAGCACCTGGGGGGGAAATGAGCAGTTCTTC; cdr3_aa: CASTWGGNEQFF
j_call: TRBJ2-2; clone_size: once; d_call: -; v_call: TRBV7-8; cdr3_nt: TGTGCCAGCAGCTTAGAAGGCAGGGGTAGAGGCGGGGAGCTGTTTTTT; cdr3_aa: CASSLEGRGRGGELFF
j_call: TRBJ2-7; clone_size: once; d_call: TRBD2; v_call: TRBV28; cdr3_nt: TGTGCCAGCAGTTTATTTGGCGGGAGCTACGAGCAGTACTTC; cdr3_aa: CASSLFGGSYEQYF
j_call: TRBJ1-2; clone_size: -; d_call: -; v_call: TRBV10-3; cdr3_nt: TGTGCCATCAGTGAGGTGGTGGTGAGTGACTATGGCTACACCTTC; cdr3_aa: CAISEVVVSDYGYTF
j_call: TRBJ2-1; clone_size: once; d_call: -; v_call: TRBV20-1; cdr3_nt: TGCAGTGCTAGGTTAGCTACAGAGCAGTTCTTC; cdr3_aa: CSARLATEQFF
j_call: TRBJ2-1; clone_size: -; d_call: -; v_call: TRBV4-1; cdr3_nt: TGCGCCAGCAGCCAACTTTCGGGACTTGCAACCTACAATGAGCAGTTCTTC; cdr3_aa: CASSQLSGLATYNEQFF
j_call: TRBJ1-5; clone_size: -; d_call: TRBD1; v_call: TRBV6-6; cdr3_nt: TGTGCCAGCAGTTACAATGGACAGGGCAATCAGCCCCAGCATTTT; cdr3_aa: CASSYNGQGNQPQHF
j_call: TRBJ2-1; clone_size: -; d_call: -; v_call: TRBV5-1; cdr3_nt: TGCGCCAGCAGCTTGAGCGGGACACAAAACAATGAGCAGTTCTTC; cdr3_aa: CASSLSGTQNNEQFF
j_call: TRBJ1-1; clone_size: -; d_call: -; v_call: TRBV7-6; cdr3_nt: TGTGCCAGCAGCCCGAGACAGAGGCAATTAAACACTGAAGCTTTCTTT; cdr3_aa: CASSPRQRQLNTEAFF
j_call: TRBJ2-1; clone_size: -; d_call: -; v_call: TRBV19; cdr3_nt: TGTGCCAGTATTGGCAGGCCAATTAATGAGCAGTTCTTC; cdr3_aa: CASIGRPINEQFF
j_call: TRBJ1-1; clone_size: once; d_call: -; v_call: TRBV7-3; cdr3_nt: TGTGCCAGCAGTTGGGCAGTCGGCACTGAAGCTTTCTTT; cdr3_aa: CASSWAVGTEAFF
j_call: TRBJ2-1; clone_size: -; d_call: TRBD2; v_call: TRBV7-2; cdr3_nt: TGTGCCAGCAGCTTTTTGACTAGCGGGGCTCAAAATGAGCAGTTCTTC; cdr3_aa: CASSFLTSGAQNEQFF
j_call: TRBJ2-1; clone_size: -; d_call: TRBD2; v_call: TRBV5-1; cdr3_nt: TGCGCCAGCAGCTCCCGACTAGCGGGAGCCCATGAGCAGTTCTTC; cdr3_aa: CASSSRLAGAHEQFF
j_call: TRBJ1-2; clone_size: -; d_call: -; v_call: TRBV18; cdr3_nt: TGTGCCAGCTCACCCCAGACAGAAAACTATGGCTACACCTTC; cdr3_aa: CASSPQTENYGYTF
j_call: TRBJ2-1; clone_size: -; d_call: TRBD2; v_call: TRBV5-4; cdr3_nt: TGTGCCAGCAGCTTCGGGACTAGCGGAATCAAGTCTAGGAATGAGCAGTTCTTC; cdr3_aa: CASSFGTSGIKSRNEQFF
j_call: TRBJ1-1; clone_size: -; d_call: -; v_call: TRBV7-9; cdr3_nt: TGTGCCAGCAGCTTATGGAGGCCTATGAACACTGAAGCTTTCTTT; cdr3_aa: CASSLWRPMNTEAFF
j_call: TRBJ2-1; clone_size: -; d_call: TRBD2; v_call: TRBV19; cdr3_nt: TGTGCCAGTAGTATGGTGGGAGGGCCGGGTAATGAGCAGTTCTTC; cdr3_aa: CASSMVGGPGNEQFF
j_call: TRBJ2-1; clone_size: -; d_call: -; v_call: TRBV27; cdr3_nt: TGTGCCAGCAGTCCCTCCGGTCGTGGCGGGATTGGAGAGCAGTTCTTC; cdr3_aa: CASSPSGRGGIGEQFF
j_call: TRBJ1-5; clone_size: -; d_call: -; v_call: TRBV5-8; cdr3_nt: TGTGCCAGCAGCCTATCAGGAGGTGTGGGCAATCAGCCCCAGCATTTT; cdr3_aa: CASSLSGGVGNQPQHF
j_call: TRBJ2-7; clone_size: -; d_call: TRBD1; v_call: TRBV30; cdr3_nt: TGTGCCTCCCGAACTACAGGGGGCAGCTCCTACGAGCAGTACTTC; cdr3_aa: CASRTTGGSSYEQYF
j_call: TRBJ1-1; clone_size: -; d_call: -; v_call: TRBV11-3; cdr3_nt: TGTGCCAGCAGCTTAGATGGGACAAGAGAAGCTTTCTTT; cdr3_aa: CASSLDGTREAFF
j_call: TRBJ2-3; clone_size: -; d_call: -; v_call: TRBV9; cdr3_nt: TGTGCCAGCAGCGTGGTTAGCGGTGTGGCAGATACGCAGTATTTT; cdr3_aa: CASSVVSGVADTQYF
j_call: TRBJ2-1; clone_size: -; d_call: TRBD2; v_call: TRBV25-1; cdr3_nt: TGTGCCAGCAGTGATTGGGGGGGTCTGGGCTACAATGAGCAGTTCTTC; cdr3_aa: CASSDWGGLGYNEQFF
j_call: TRBJ1-3; clone_size: -; d_call: -; v_call: TRBV7-2; cdr3_nt: TGTGCCAGCAGCCAACAATCAGGGAGGAGAGGAAACACCATATATTTT; cdr3_aa: CASSQQSGRRGNTIYF
j_call: TRBJ2-3; clone_size: -; d_call: TRBD2; v_call: TRBV5-1; cdr3_nt: TGCGCCAGCAGCTTGGTTGGGGGGGGAGATACGCAGTATTTT; cdr3_aa: CASSLVGGGDTQYF
j_call: TRBJ2-1; clone_size: -; d_call: TRBD2; v_call: TRBV7-2; cdr3_nt: TGTGCCAGCAGCCCCCGGACTAGCGGGGGGGCTATCAATAGCAATGAGCAGTTCTTC; cdr3_aa: CASSPRTSGGAINSNEQFF
j_call: TRBJ2-5; clone_size: -; d_call: -; v_call: TRBV7-2; cdr3_nt: TGTGCCAGCAGCTTAGTCAGGCAAGAGACCCAGTACTTC; cdr3_aa: CASSLVRQETQYF
j_call: TRBJ1-3; clone_size: -; d_call: TRBD1; v_call: TRBV5-1; cdr3_nt: TGCGCCAGCCGGGCACAGGGGGCGGCTGGAAACACCATATATTTT; cdr3_aa: CASRAQGAAGNTIYF